A single T cell receptor (beta chain) is shown here with its context. As yet, its antigen is unknown. Repertoires were generated with immunoSEQ multiplex PCR, while TCRdb's copy carries only in-frame clones and drops some. Seen here are roughly 19,000 clones, 82% observed once, and the top ten hold roughly 13%. This specimen belongs to a study of a mutant IDH1 vaccine in newly diagnosed glioma. Background on the study: The first vaccination came 4-6 weeks after radiotherapy alone, or with temozolomide cycles.

As for time point: week 23, last vaccination. Mutant IDH1 20-mer peptide, at 300 ug, made up each vaccine dose, with topical imiquimod. V dropped 2 bases and J dropped 2 bases, with 10 bases sitting between them. In germline, CDR1 is MNHEY, CDR2 SMNVEV (reference sequence). CDR3 size: 15 residues. The gene calls are TRBV27 and TRBJ1-5; maybe TRBD1 (5 bases). The source was PBMCs, collected from a glioma patient whose treatment included an IDH1 peptide vaccine. The TCR originated in a young man with glioma. The CDR3 DNA sequence: TGTGCCAGCAGTTTAGGAGGGACGGGCAATCAGCCCCAGCATTTT. Its protein product is CASSLGGTGNQPQHF.